The 15 T cell receptor beta chains given below trace back to one sample, sequenced in a study of radiotherapy plus CTLA-4 blockade in lung cancer. Some clones are missing from TCRdb's copy, which holds only in-frame ones; the method was immunoSEQ multiplex PCR. The table records tens of thousands of clones, about three quarters of them present only once. The specimen was peripheral blood, collected from a patient treated with radiotherapy plus ipilimumab. These receptor sequences come from a human donor with non-small cell lung cancer who had a partial response to radiotherapy plus ipilimumab.

This clone was counted between two and nine times. The V call is TRBV9, the J call TRBJ2-3; 11 nucleotides agree with TRBD1. V shed 3 bases and J 4 bases; nucleotides not matched to a gene: 7. The CDR3 is 16 amino acids. Germline-derived CDR1 and CDR2 are SGDLS and YYNGEE. The chain's CDR3 is CASSARLGQGADTQYF. In nucleotides, the CDR3 is TGTGCCAGCAGCGCCCGACTGGGACAGGGGGCAGATACGCAGTATTTT.

This chain links TRBV6-1 with TRBJ2-3; the D is unclear. The CDR3 extends over 12 amino acids. The germline gives CDR1 MNHNS, CDR2 SASEGT. V was pared by 5 bases and J by 4 bases, with 7 bases between. This chain's CDR3 is CASSRSADTQYF. CDR3 nucleotides: TGTGCCAGCAGTCGGTCGGCAGATACGCAGTATTTT.

The rearrangement links TRBV19 to TRBJ1-4; 7 nucleotides align to TRBD1. J lost 0 bases, V lost 4 bases, and 2 bases had no gene match. CDR1 and CDR2 from the germline V gene are LNHDA and SQIVND (reference sequence). The CDR3 covers 15 residues. The CDR3 protein is CASSTGTATNEKLFF. Here the CDR3 DNA reads TGTGCCAGTAGTACCGGGACAGCAACTAATGAAAAACTGTTTTTT. The full variable domain, in which reference TRBV19 and TRBJ1-4 provide the parts outside the CDR3, is DGGITQSPKYLFRKEGQNVTLSCEQNLNHDAMYWYRQDPGQGLRLIYYSQIVNDFQKGDIAEGYSVSREKKESFPLTVTSAQKNPTAFYLCASSTGTATNEKLFFGSGTQLSVL.

V gene TRBV14 combines with J gene TRBJ2-5; D is possibly TRBD2 (5 bases). Germline loops: CDR1 SGHDN, CDR2 FVKESK. The CDR3 spans 15 residues. The ends were cut back, 0 bases at V and 5 bases at J, with 13 bases in the middle. The CDR3 here is CASSQDRRGLETQYF. As DNA, the CDR3 is TGTGCCAGCAGCCAAGATCGCCGGGGTTTGGAGACCCAGTACTTC.

Here the CDR3 reads CAISEVGSGTEAFF. Written as DNA, the CDR3 is TGTGCCATCAGTGAGGTGGGCTCAGGTACTGAAGCTTTCTTT. This chain connects TRBV10-3 to TRBJ1-1; D not certain. With 2 bases removed from V and 5 bases from J, the gap between germline ends came to 12 bases. The CDR3 spans 14 residues. Per the germline V gene, CDR1 is ENHRY and CDR2 is SYGVKD.

The rearrangement joins TRBV23-1 to TRBJ2-7; 7 bases map to TRBD1. TRBV23-1 counts as an open reading frame of uncertain function. Trimming cost V 8 bases and J 3 bases; bases outside gene matches: 10. The CDR3 contains 14 residues. The DNA for the CDR3 is TGCGCCAGCGCCCGTCCGGGACAGTACTACGAGCAGTACTTC. Encoded protein: CASARPGQYYEQYF.

This chain uses TRBV4-3 with TRBJ1-2, with a tentative D call TRBD1 (5 bases). The CDR3 is 15 residues long. Germline V gene lookup returns CDR1 LGHNA and CDR2 YSLEER. The germline V and J ends were trimmed by 0 bases and 6 bases, with 14 bases remaining between them. The CDR3 loop reads CASSQDPGGMNGYTF. CDR3 in DNA: TGCGCCAGCAGCCAAGATCCCGGGGGAATGAATGGCTACACCTTC.

The chain combines TRBV19 with TRBJ2-7, with 8 bases aligning to TRBD1. Trimming at V came to 10 bases and at J to 0 bases, leaving 8 bases not matched to a gene. Germline lookup yields CDR1 LNHDA and CDR2 SQIVND (reference sequence). The length of the CDR3 is 14 residues. Here the CDR3 DNA reads TGTGCCACGAGGAGGACAGGGAGCTCCTACGAGCAGTACTTC. It encodes CATRRTGSSYEQYF. The complete variable domain, with remaining parts taken from reference TRBV19 and TRBJ2-7, reads DGGITQSPKYLFRKEGQNVTLSCEQNLNHDAMYWYRQDPGQGLRLIYYSQIVNDFQKGDIAEGYSVSREKKESFPLTVTSAQKNPTAFYLCATRRTGSSYEQYFGPGTRLTVT.

The chain combines TRBV7-8 with TRBJ1-1, with D perhaps TRBD1 (6 bases). Looked up from germline, CDR1 is SGHVS and CDR2 is FQNEAQ. The CDR3 is 15 residues long. V lost 0 bases and J 2 bases, leaving 10 bases between the germline ends. CDR3 DNA: TGTGCCAGCAGCTTAGCGGGGACAATTAACACTGAAGCTTTCTTT. Its protein product is CASSLAGTINTEAFF.

The V call is TRBV7-2, the J call TRBJ1-5; the D is unclear. The CDR3 is made up of 15 amino acids. Deletions cut 5 bases from V and 3 bases from J, with 14 bases between. The V gene's germline CDR1 is SGHTA and CDR2 FQGNSA. Written as DNA, the CDR3 is TGTGCCAGCAGCCCCAGGCCCGGGGACAATCAGCCCCAGCATTTT. Translating it yields CASSPRPGDNQPQHF.

This chain links TRBV2 with TRBJ2-2, with 15 bases identical to TRBD2. Germline CDR1 and CDR2: SNHLY and FYNNEI. The CDR3 sequence is 15 residues long. Germline trimming cut 6 bases from V and 7 bases from J; bases unmatched to any gene: 3. CDR3 loop: CASRRTSGGGGELFF. The CDR3 DNA follows: TGTGCCAGCAGGCGGACTAGCGGGGGGGGCGGGGAGCTGTTTTTT.

CDR3 in DNA: TGTGCCAGCAGTCGGACAGCCCAAGAGACCCAGTACTTC. Residues: CASSRTAQETQYF. The chain combines TRBV6-4 with TRBJ2-5; TRBD1 is a possible D gene (6 bases). Trimming took off 5 bases at V and 1 base at J, with 8 bases between the two ends. The CDR3 consists of 13 residues. Germline V gene data show CDR1 as MRHNA and CDR2 as SNTAGT.

This clone was recorded a few times. V usage is TRBV14 and J usage is TRBJ1-2; D gene unclear. V shed 4 bases and J shed 7 bases, with 16 bases lying between them. The CDR3 totals 14 residues. From germline, CDR1 is SGHDN and CDR2 FVKESK. CDR3 DNA sequence: TGTGCCAGCAGCCGGAGGGAGGGATTCTCTGGCTACACCTTC. It translates to CASSRREGFSGYTF.

The genes are TRBV5-1 and TRBJ1-6; the D is unclear. The CDR3 runs 15 residues. Germline V gene sequence: CDR1 SGHRS, CDR2 YFSETQ. V was shortened by 4 bases and J by 4 bases, with 12 bases between the two germline ends. CDR3 in DNA: TGCGCCAGCAGCCCACAGCCCGGTTATAATTCACCCCTCCACTTT. It is translated as CASSPQPGYNSPLHF.

This chain uses TRBV19 with TRBJ2-7; possibly TRBD1 for D (6 bases). Germline CDR1 LNHDA, CDR2 SQIVND (reference sequence). V was cut by 1 base and J by 2 bases, with 6 bases left in between. This CDR3 has 13 residues. The CDR3 loop is CASSIGQAYEQYF. As DNA, the CDR3 is TGTGCCAGTAGTATAGGACAGGCCTACGAGCAGTACTTC.